Listed below are T cell receptor beta chains from one sample, sequenced in a study of T cell responses to AZD1222 COVID-19 vaccine. Here immunoSEQ multiplex PCR was the method, and the copy in TCRdb shows in-frame clones only, minus some. The top ten hold 7.5% to 10% of the sample, which has more than 150,000 clones, 90% to 95% seen once. Sequences were derived from peripheral blood, sampled on day 0 of AZD1222 vaccination. These receptors originate from an adult in good health. CDR3s include the opening cysteine and the closing phenylalanine or tryptophan.

>TRBJ2-5|TRBV7-2
CASSLGGLETQYF
>TRBJ2-1|TRBV27
CASTPGGGTYNEQFF
>TRBJ1-3|TRBV29-1
CSVEGIGNTIYF
>TRBJ1-5|TRBV12-3/TRBV12-4
CASSPTNQPQHF
>TRBJ2-1|TRBV4-2
CASSQEVAGGANEQFF
>TRBJ1-5|TRBV28
CASSLWGRMGQPQHF
>TRBJ1-5|TRBV19
CASSMDNQPQHF
>TRBJ2-7|TRBV29-1
CSAGTGGPLYEQYF
>TRBJ2-7|TRBV3-1/TRBV3-2
CASSQAGPYEQYF
>TRBJ2-7|TRBV5-1
CASSPVQGANYEQYF
>TRBJ2-1|TRBV18
CASSPPGGQNEQFF
>TRBJ2-7|TRBV18
CASSPPLASTGAAYEQYF
>TRBJ2-1|TRBV4-1
CASSQDRAGGYNEQFF
>TRBJ1-4|TRBV7-9
CASSLDLGVDNEKLFF
>TRBJ2-1|TRBV12-3/TRBV12-4
CASRTPYNEQFF
>TRBJ2-7|TRBV19
CASSKGRELSYEQYF
>TRBJ1-1|TRBV9
CASSSGGKGRTEAFF
>TRBJ1-2|TRBV2
CASSPAANYGYTF
>TRBJ1-1|TRBV27
CASSFLDRPNTEAFF
>TRBJ2-7|TRBV3-1/TRBV3-2
CASSQIDGSYEQYF
>TRBJ2-5|TRBV5-4
CASSSGTVQETQYF
>TRBJ2-3|TRBV3-1/TRBV3-2
CASSEGAGADTQYF
>TRBJ1-2|TRBV5-1
CASSLDAGGGDGYTF
>TRBJ2-7|TRBV11-2
CASSLVLAGPSYEQYF
>TRBJ2-1|TRBV10-1
CASSAGNGLTGEQFF
>TRBJ1-2|TRBV29-1
CSAKTGGNYGYTF
>TRBJ2-1|TRBV6-5
CASAYNEQFF
>TRBJ1-5|TRBV28
CASSRTGSRPNQPQHF
>TRBJ1-1|TRBV9
CASSGQGEAFF
>TRBJ2-2|TRBV6-1
CASSEDSPSRAGELFF